The entry that follows covers one T cell receptor beta chain sequence. This clone's antigen is unknown. Within one base of it there is no much larger clone, and no base qualities were kept. This entry belongs to a study of Graves' ophthalmopathy and Graves' hyperthyroidism listed by TCRdb under 2018. Looking at the study overall: Hyperthyroidism was defined as stable when no progression to ophthalmopathy occurred within 18 months of follow-up. To tell Graves' ophthalmopathy apart from Graves' hyperthyroidism, and to predict which patients would progress to ophthalmopathy, the study relied on TCR beta repertoire signatures. In total, under 150 blood samples were TCR-sequenced: 43 ophthalmopathy, about 75 hyperthyroidism and about 17 hyperthyroidism-to-ophthalmopathy patients. To explore V-J signatures that separate ophthalmopathy from hyperthyroidism, a discovery set of about 100 patients was enrolled, consisting of 40 to 45 with ophthalmopathy and some 56 with stable hyperthyroidism. An independent validation cohort was composed of about 20 hyperthyroidism patients and around 16 patients who later progressed from hyperthyroidism to ophthalmopathy. In five or six hyperthyroidism patients, the T-cell repertoires found in thyroid tissue were compared with those found in blood. Following sampling, methimazole starting at 30 mg daily was administered to hyperthyroidism patients, and high-dose intravenous methylprednisolone was administered to ophthalmopathy patients.

TCR beta CDR3 regions were amplified from RNA transcripts for repertoire sequencing. A first-round RT-PCR used HTBI primers with the Qiagen OneStep RT-PCR kit, followed by a second-round multiplex PCR, size selection and purification. The libraries underwent paired-end sequencing with 100 bp reads on an Illumina HiSeq2000. Under the source paper's analysis protocol: SOAPnuke was used to process the reads, throwing out any read that had adapters, had uncalled bases, had a mean Phred below 15, or lacked an exact constant-primer or identifier match. COPE v1.2.5 was used to merge the high-quality paired reads. Each unique nucleotide sequence was treated as a clonotype, and MiTCR v1.1 was used to align the clonotypes to the IMGT TRB V, D and J references. The analysis was limited to V-J combinations with a frequency above 0.0001, which together covered 98% to 99.2% of repertoires. For each V-J combination, a TCR clonal expansion and chaos score was defined as F50 clonal expansion divided by the chaos observed in the TCRdist matrix. Features were reduced by Welch's t-statistics and random forest to more than 10 V-J combinations, which fed a naive Bayes classifier. Thyroid-blood repertoire similarity was quantified with the Morisita-Horn index. TCRdb took the public reads, trimmed them with fastp at Q25, ran MiXCR for clone calling and kept in-frame beta chains. All rows with the same CDR3 protein become a single entry with the most common DNA and genes. TCRdb's processing, not the authors' own work, is the source of the V and J calls. This sample is represented by about 1.1 million distinct CDR3 sequences; less than 45% of them were singletons. The ten largest clones represent over 8.5% of the sample.

The cysteine opens and the phenylalanine closes a CDR3 of 15 amino acids. The sequence is cut down to CDR3 DNA, 45 bases in frame from base 1. The V and J ends are trimmed by 0 bases and 0 bases, leaving 6 bases between them. The germline V gene yields KGHSH for CDR1 and LQKENI for CDR2. Hyperthyroidism patients were newly diagnosed, were aged 18 to 65 years, and had a disease duration under 2 months. Patients with other autoimmune diseases, uncontrolled infections, pregnancy or lactation were excluded. Diagnosis was based on clinical symptoms, serum thyroxine, TRAb, thyroid ultrasound and orbital computed tomography. Trizol reagent was used to extract the total RNA, and its quality was then checked on an Agilent 2100 Bioanalyzer. What the work shows at the level of the full study, not this receptor alone: Sample size was not statistically predetermined, and group allocation was not concealed from the investigators. The 13-signature model separated ophthalmopathy from stable hyperthyroidism with approximately 88% sensitivity and around 81% specificity in cross-validation, and 80%/75% in the test set. Most expanded thyroid clonotypes with frequency above 0.001 were also detected in blood, suggesting blood repertoires may reflect the thyroid immune response. In validation, the model predicted ophthalmopathy progression with 55% to 71% sensitivity and around 72% specificity; some 13 predicted patients were CT-confirmed with GO in a median of around 6 months.

The sample comprised peripheral blood or thyroid tissue (not recorded which). This sequence was found in an adult man with Graves' hyperthyroidism. This receptor chain uses TRBV18 and TRBJ1-3; the D gene remains uncertain. The CDR3 protein sequence reads: CASSPPAGSGNTIYF. The sequenced DNA is TGTGCCAGCTCACCACCGGCAGGCTCTGGAAACACCATATATTTT.